A single sample is the source of the 7 T cell receptor beta chains below, sequenced in a study of CD8 T cells in Susac syndrome. It was with random hexamers that 0.5 to 1 ug RNA was reverse transcribed. TCRdb reanalysed the immunoSEQ multiplex PCR reads using MiXCR and keeps one entry per CDR3 protein. This sample yields 75,000 to 100,000 distinct CDR3 sequences, of which 94% are seen a single time; about 0.9% belongs to the top ten. The sample was CD8+ T cells from PBMCs. Receptors were obtained from a human donor with Susac syndrome.

CDR3 amino acids: CSAWTIGVKNIQYF. The CDR3 DNA reads as TGCAGTGCGTGGACTATAGGTGTCAAAAACATTCAGTACTTC. The chain links TRBV20-1 to TRBJ2-4; D is perhaps TRBD2 (6 bases). The CDR3 runs 14 residues. Germline lookup yields CDR1 DFQATT and CDR2 SNEGSKA (reference sequence). Deletions cut 6 bases from V and 3 bases from J, with 15 bases between.

The CDR3: CASRDDSWGNQPQHF. CDR3 bases: TGTGCCAGCAGAGACGACAGTTGGGGCAATCAGCCCCAGCATTTT. The chain carries TRBV6-2 or TRBV6-3 and TRBJ1-5; perhaps TRBD1 as D (5 bases). V was cut by 6 bases and J by 2 bases, with 14 bases left in between. From germline, CDR1 is MNHEY and CDR2 SVGEGT. CDR3 length: 15 residues.

CDR3 region: CASSQGSTGGYEQYF. In DNA form, the CDR3 reads TGCGCCAGCAGCCAAGGCTCGACAGGGGGCTACGAGCAGTACTTC. The chain combines TRBV4-3 with TRBJ2-7, with TRBD1 matching 9 bases. V gave up 1 base and J gave up 3 bases; unmatched junction bases: 4. This CDR3 has 15 amino acids. CDR1 is LGHNA and CDR2 is YSLEER in the germline V gene.

The chain is built from TRBV20-1 and TRBJ2-7, with a tentative D call TRBD1 (6 bases). Trimming left V 3 bases short and J 7 bases short, with 22 bases between. The germline V gene has CDR1 DFQATT and CDR2 SNEGSKA (reference sequence). CDR3 length: 15 amino acids. The CDR3 region is CSARMIDRSVAEQYF. The CDR3 DNA is TGCAGTGCTAGGATGATAGACAGGTCCGTGGCGGAGCAGTACTTC.

This clonotype was detected once. The V gene is TRBV20-1, the J gene TRBJ2-7; 12 bases are a match to TRBD2. CDR1 is DFQATT and CDR2 is SNEGSKA in the germline V gene (reference sequence). The CDR3 totals 17 residues. V was clipped by 4 bases and J by 0 bases; unmatched bases: 10. CDR3 region: CSAMLRTSGVSSYEQYF. DNA for the CDR3: TGCAGTGCTATGCTGAGGACTAGCGGGGTTAGCTCCTACGAGCAGTACTTC.

This chain uses TRBV11-1 with TRBJ2-7; 8 bases match TRBD2. J was trimmed by 1 base and V by 5 bases; bases with no gene match: 4. There are 14 residues in the CDR3. Germline CDR1 SGHAT, CDR2 FQDESV (reference sequence). The CDR3 DNA sequence: TGTGCCAGCAGCGCTCGGGGGGGATCCTACGAGCAGTACTTC. The encoded protein is CASSARGGSYEQYF.

The rearrangement links TRBV4-3 to TRBJ2-7; D is ambiguous. The V gene lost 4 bases and the J gene lost 2 bases, with 15 bases spanning the gap. CDR1 and CDR2 (germline): LGHNA, YSLEER. The CDR3 loop spans 15 amino acids. The CDR3: CASSPGAQSTYEQYF. DNA of the CDR3: TGCGCCAGCAGCCCGGGCGCCCAATCAACCTACGAGCAGTACTTC.